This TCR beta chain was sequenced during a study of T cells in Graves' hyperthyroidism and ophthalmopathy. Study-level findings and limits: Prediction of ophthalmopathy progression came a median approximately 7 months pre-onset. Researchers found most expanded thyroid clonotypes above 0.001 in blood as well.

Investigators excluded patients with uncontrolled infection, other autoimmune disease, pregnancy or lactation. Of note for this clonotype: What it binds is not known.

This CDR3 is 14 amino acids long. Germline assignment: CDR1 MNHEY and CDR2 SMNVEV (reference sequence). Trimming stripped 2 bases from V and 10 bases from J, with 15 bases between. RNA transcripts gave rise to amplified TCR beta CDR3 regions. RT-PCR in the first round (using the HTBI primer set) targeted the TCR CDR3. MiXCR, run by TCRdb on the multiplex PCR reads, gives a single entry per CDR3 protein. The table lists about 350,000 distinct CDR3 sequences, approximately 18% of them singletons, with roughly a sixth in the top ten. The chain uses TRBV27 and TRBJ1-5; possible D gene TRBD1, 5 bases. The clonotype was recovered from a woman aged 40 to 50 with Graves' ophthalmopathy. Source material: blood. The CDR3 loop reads CASSLTGAQGPQHF. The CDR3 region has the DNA TGTGCCAGCAGTTTAACAGGAGCCCAGGGCCCCCAGCATTTT.